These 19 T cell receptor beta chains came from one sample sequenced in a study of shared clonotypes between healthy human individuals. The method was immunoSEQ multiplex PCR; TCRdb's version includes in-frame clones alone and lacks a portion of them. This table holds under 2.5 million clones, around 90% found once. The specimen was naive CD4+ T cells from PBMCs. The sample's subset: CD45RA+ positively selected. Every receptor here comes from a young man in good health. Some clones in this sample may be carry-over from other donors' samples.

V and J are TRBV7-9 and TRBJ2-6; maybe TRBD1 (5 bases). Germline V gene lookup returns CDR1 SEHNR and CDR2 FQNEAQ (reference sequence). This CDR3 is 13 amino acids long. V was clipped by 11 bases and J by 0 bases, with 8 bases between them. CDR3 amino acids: CAGTGSGANVLTF. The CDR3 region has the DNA TGTGCCGGAACAGGCTCTGGGGCCAACGTCCTGACTTTC.

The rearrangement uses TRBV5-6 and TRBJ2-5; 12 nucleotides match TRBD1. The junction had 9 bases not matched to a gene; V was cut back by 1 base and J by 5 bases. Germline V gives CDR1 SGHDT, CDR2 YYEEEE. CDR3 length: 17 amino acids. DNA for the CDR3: TGTGCCAGCAGCTTGCTCGGGACAGGGGGCGCGTATGAGACCCAGTACTTC. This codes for CASSLLGTGGAYETQYF.

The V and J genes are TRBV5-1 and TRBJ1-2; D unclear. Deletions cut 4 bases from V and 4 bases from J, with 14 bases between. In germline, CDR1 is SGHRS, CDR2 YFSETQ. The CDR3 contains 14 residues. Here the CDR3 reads CASSEGQSSYGYTF. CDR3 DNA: TGCGCCAGCAGCGAAGGGCAGAGCTCCTATGGCTACACCTTC.

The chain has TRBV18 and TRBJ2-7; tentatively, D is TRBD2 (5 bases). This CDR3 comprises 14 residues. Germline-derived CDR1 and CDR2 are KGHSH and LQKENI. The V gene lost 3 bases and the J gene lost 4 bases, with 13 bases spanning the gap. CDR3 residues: CASSPSQPGYEQYF. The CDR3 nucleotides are TGTGCCAGCTCACCCTCGCAACCGGGATACGAGCAGTACTTC. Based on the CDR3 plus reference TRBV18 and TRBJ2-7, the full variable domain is NAGVMQNPRHLVRRRGQEARLRCSPMKGHSHVYWYRQLPEEGLKFMVYLQKENIIDESGMPKERFSAEFPKEGPSILRIQQVVRGDSAAYFCASSPSQPGYEQYFGPGTRLTVT.

The chain's CDR3 is CASSPGTSAREQYF. In DNA form, the CDR3 reads TGTGCCAGCAGCCCGGGGACTAGCGCGCGGGAGCAGTACTTC. The J gene is TRBJ2-7, the V gene TRBV6-5, with TRBD2 matching 10 bases. CDR1 and CDR2 (germline): MNHEY, SVGAGI. Trimming removed 6 bases from V and 7 bases from J; junction bases left unmatched: 9. The CDR3 consists of 14 residues.

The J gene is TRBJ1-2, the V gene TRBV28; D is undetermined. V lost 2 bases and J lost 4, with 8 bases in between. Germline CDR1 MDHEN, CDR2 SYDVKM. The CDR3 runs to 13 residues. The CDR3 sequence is CASSLKGGYGYTF. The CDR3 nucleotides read TGTGCCAGCAGTTTAAAGGGAGGCTATGGCTACACCTTC.

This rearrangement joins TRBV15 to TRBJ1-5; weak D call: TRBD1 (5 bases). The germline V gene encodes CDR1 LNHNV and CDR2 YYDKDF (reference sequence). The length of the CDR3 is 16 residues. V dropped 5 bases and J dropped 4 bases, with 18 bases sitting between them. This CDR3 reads CATSPRGSSRNQPQHF. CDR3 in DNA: TGTGCCACCAGCCCCCGGGGGTCTTCTCGAAATCAGCCCCAGCATTTT.

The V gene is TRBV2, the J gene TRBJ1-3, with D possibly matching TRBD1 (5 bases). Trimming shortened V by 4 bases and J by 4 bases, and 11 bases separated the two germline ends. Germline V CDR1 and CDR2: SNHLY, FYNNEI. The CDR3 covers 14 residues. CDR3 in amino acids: CASSVMRGGNTIYF. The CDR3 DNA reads TGTGCCAGCAGTGTCATGAGGGGCGGAAACACCATATATTTT.

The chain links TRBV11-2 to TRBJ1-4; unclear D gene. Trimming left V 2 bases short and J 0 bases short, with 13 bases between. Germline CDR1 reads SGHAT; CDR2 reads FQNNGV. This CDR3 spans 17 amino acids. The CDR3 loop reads CASSLLRLGATNEKLFF. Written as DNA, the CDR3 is TGTGCCAGCAGCTTATTAAGGCTCGGGGCAACTAATGAAAAACTGTTTTTT.

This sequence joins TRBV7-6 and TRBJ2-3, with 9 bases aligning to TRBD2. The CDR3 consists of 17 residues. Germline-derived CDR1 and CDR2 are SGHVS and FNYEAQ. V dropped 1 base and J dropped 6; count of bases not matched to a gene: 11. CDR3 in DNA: TGTGCCAGCAGCTTAGGATACAGCGGGAGCGGGGGGGATACGCAGTATTTT. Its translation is CASSLGYSGSGGDTQYF. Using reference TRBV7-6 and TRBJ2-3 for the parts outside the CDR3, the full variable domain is GAGVSQSPRYKVTKRGQDVALRCDPISGHVSLYWYRQALGQGPEFLTYFNYEAQQDKSGLPNDRFSAERPEGSISTLTIQRTEQRDSAMYRCASSLGYSGSGGDTQYFGPGTRLTVL.

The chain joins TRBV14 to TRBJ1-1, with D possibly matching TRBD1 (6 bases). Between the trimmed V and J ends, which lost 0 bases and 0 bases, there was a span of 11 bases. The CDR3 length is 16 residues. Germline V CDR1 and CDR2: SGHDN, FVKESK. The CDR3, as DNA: TGTGCCAGCAGCCAAGACCGGGGGACAATGAACACTGAAGCTTTCTTT. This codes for CASSQDRGTMNTEAFF.

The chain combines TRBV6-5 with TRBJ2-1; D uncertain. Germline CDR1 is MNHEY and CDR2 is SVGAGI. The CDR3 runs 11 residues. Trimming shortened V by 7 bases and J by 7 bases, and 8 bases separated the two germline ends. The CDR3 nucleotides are TGTGCCAGCATACAGAAGAATGAGCAGTTCTTC. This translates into CASIQKNEQFF.

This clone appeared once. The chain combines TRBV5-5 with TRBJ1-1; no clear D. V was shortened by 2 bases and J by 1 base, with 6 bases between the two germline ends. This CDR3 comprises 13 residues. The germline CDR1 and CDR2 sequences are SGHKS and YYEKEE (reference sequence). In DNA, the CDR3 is TGTGCCAGCAGCTTCGATCCGAACACTGAAGCTTTCTTT. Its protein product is CASSFDPNTEAFF.

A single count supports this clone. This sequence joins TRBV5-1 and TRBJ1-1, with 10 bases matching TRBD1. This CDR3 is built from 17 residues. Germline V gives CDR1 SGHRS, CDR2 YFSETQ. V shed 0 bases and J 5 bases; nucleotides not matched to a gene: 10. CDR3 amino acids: CASSLGDGTGERTEAFF. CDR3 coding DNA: TGCGCCAGCAGCTTGGGCGATGGGACAGGGGAGCGGACTGAAGCTTTCTTT.

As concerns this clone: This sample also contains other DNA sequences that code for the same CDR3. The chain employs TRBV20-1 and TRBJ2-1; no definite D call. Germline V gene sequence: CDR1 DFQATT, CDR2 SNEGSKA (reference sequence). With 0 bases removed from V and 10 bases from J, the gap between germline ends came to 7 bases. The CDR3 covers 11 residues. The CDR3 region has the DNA TGCAGTGCTAGAGATCAACGGGAGCAGTTCTTC. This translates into CSARDQREQFF.

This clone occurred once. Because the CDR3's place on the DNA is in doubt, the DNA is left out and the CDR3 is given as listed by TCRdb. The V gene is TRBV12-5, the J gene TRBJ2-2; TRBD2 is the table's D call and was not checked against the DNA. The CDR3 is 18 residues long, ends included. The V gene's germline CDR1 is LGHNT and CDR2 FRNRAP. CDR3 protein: CASGFGEGLPSGTGELFF.

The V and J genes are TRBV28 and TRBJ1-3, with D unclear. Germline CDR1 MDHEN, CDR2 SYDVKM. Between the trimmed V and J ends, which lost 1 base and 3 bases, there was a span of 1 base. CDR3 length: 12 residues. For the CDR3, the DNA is TGTGCCAGCAGTTTATATGGAAACACCATATATTTT. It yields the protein CASSLYGNTIYF.

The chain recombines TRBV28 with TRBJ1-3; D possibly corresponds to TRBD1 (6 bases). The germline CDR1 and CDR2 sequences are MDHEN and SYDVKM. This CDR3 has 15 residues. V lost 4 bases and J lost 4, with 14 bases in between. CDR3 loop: CASSSTQGSGNTIYF. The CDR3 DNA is TGTGCCAGCAGTTCAACACAGGGTTCAGGAAACACCATATATTTT. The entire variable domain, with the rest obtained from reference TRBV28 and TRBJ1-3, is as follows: DVKVTQSSRYLVKRTGEKVFLECVQDMDHENMFWYRQDPGLGLRLIYFSYDVKMKEKGDIPEGYSVSREKKERFSLILESASTNQTSMYLCASSSTQGSGNTIYFGEGSWLTVV.

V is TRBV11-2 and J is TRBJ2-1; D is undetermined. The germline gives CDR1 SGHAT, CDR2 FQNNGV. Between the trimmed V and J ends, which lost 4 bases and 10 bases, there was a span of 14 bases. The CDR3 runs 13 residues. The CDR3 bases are TGTGCCAGCAGCTCGAGGTTACCCGGCGAGCAGTTCTTC. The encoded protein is CASSSRLPGEQFF.